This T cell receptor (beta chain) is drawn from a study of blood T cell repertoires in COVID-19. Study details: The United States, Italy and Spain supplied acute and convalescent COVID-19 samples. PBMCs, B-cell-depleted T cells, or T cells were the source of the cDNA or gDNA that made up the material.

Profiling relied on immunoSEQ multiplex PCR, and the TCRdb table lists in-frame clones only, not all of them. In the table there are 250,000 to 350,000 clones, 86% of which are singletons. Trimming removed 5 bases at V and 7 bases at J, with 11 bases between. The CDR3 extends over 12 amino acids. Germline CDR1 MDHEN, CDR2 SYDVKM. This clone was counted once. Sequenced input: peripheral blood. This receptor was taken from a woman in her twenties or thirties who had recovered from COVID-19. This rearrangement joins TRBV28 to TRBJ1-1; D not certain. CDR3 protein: CASSQGRLEAFF. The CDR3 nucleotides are TGTGCCAGCAGTCAAGGGAGGCTTGAAGCTTTCTTT. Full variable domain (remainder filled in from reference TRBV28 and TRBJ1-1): DVKVTQSSRYLVKRTGEKVFLECVQDMDHENMFWYRQDPGLGLRLIYFSYDVKMKEKGDIPEGYSVSREKKERFSLILESASTNQTSMYLCASSQGRLEAFFGQGTRLTVV.